This T cell receptor (beta chain) was observed in a study of blood T cell repertoires in COVID-19. The germline CDR1 and CDR2 sequences are KGHSH and LQKENI. The CDR3 has 12 residues. V was trimmed by 1 base and J by 8 bases, leaving 8 bases between them. This table comes from immunoSEQ multiplex PCR, and its TCRdb copy is limited to in-frame clones, with some not included. The table lists some 150,000 clones, 82% of them singletons, with approximately 8.7% in the top ten. The chain uses TRBV18 and TRBJ1-1, with D unclear. This TCR was recovered from a woman aged 70-85 years with acute or convalescent COVID-19. The sequenced sample consisted of peripheral blood. In DNA form, the CDR3 reads TGTGCCAGCTCACCACTACAGACCGAAGCTTTCTTT. Translation gives CASSPLQTEAFF. Supplemented by reference TRBV18 and TRBJ1-1, the full variable domain reads NAGVMQNPRHLVRRRGQEARLRCSPMKGHSHVYWYRQLPEEGLKFMVYLQKENIIDESGMPKERFSAEFPKEGPSILRIQQVVRGDSAAYFCASSPLQTEAFFGQGTRLTVV.